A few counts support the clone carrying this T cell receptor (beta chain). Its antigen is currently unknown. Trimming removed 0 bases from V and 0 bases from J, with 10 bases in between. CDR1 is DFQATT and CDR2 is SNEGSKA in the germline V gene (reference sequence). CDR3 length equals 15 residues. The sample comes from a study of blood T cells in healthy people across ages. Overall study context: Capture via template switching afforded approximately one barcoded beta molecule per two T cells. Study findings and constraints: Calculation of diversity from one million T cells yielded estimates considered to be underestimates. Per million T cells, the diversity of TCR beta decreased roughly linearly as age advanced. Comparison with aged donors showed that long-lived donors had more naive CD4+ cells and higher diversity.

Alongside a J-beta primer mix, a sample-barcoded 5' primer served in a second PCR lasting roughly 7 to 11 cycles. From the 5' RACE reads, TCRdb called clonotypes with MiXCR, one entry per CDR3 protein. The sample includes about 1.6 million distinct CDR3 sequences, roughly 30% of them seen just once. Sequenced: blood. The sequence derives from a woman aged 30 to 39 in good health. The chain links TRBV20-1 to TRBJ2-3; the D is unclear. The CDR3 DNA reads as TGCAGTGCTAGAGATCACCGCATGAGCACAGATACGCAGTATTTT. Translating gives CSARDHRMSTDTQYF.